The 29 T cell receptor beta chains given below trace back to one sample, sequenced in a study of blood T cell repertoires in COVID-19. Repertoires were generated with immunoSEQ multiplex PCR, while TCRdb's copy carries only in-frame clones and drops some. The table lists a few hundred thousand clones, 84% of them singletons. The sample consisted of peripheral blood. All receptors derive from a man aged 25 to 40 with active or convalescent COVID-19.

The gene calls are TRBV6-6 and TRBJ2-5; 11 bases are a match to TRBD2. CDR1 and CDR2 from the germline V gene are MNHNY and SVGAGI (reference sequence). The CDR3 contains 15 residues. Trimming took 6 bases from V and 5 from J; bases not matched to a gene: 8. Written as DNA, the CDR3 is TGTGCCAGCAGACTAGCGGGAGCCCAGGTGGAGACCCAGTACTTC. As protein: CASRLAGAQVETQYF.

This rearrangement joins TRBV27 to TRBJ1-1, with a tentative D call TRBD1 (6 bases). The germline V gene encodes CDR1 MNHEY and CDR2 SMNVEV (reference sequence). The CDR3 loop spans 16 amino acids. Trimming took off 2 bases at V and 4 bases at J, with 17 bases between the two ends. The CDR3 is CASSLRPGGQGTEAFF. The CDR3 DNA is TGTGCCAGCAGTTTACGACCCGGGGGGCAGGGCACTGAAGCTTTCTTT.

The chain has TRBV30 and TRBJ1-6, with 9 positions matching TRBD1. After removal of 1 base from V and 7 bases from J, the junction contained 8 bases not matched to a gene. The germline CDR1 and CDR2 sequences are GTSNPN and SVGIG (reference sequence). The CDR3 covers 16 residues. The DNA for the CDR3 is TGTGCCTGGAGTGACTTAAGAGGACAGGGGAATTCACCCCTCCACTTT. Protein product: CAWSDLRGQGNSPLHF.

CDR3 residues: CASSSGVGNSPLHF. The CDR3 bases are TGCGCCAGCAGCTCAGGGGTTGGGAATTCACCCCTCCACTTT. The gene calls are TRBV5-1 and TRBJ1-6; the D gene is possibly TRBD1 (6 bases). From germline, CDR1 is SGHRS and CDR2 YFSETQ. Trimming took 3 bases from V and 7 from J, leaving 11 bases between them. The length of the CDR3 is 14 residues.

J is TRBJ1-1 and V is TRBV13; 7 bases are shared with TRBD1. This CDR3 region has 12 residues. The germline gives CDR1 PRHDT, CDR2 FYEKMQ (reference sequence). V lost 2 bases to trimming and J lost 11 bases; unmatched junction nucleotides: 5. The CDR3 protein is CASSLYRGWAFF. CDR3 in DNA: TGTGCCAGCAGCTTATACAGGGGCTGGGCTTTCTTT.

The chain has TRBV30 and TRBJ1-1, with TRBD1 matching over 7 bases. CDR3 length: 12 amino acids. Germline trimming cut 7 bases from V and 1 base from J; bases unmatched to any gene: 3. Germline lookup yields CDR1 GTSNPN and CDR2 SVGIG (reference sequence). CDR3 coding DNA: TGTGCCTCGTACAGGGGGAACACTGAAGCTTTCTTT. The encoded protein is CASYRGNTEAFF.

This clone turned up a few times. The V and J genes are TRBV5-5 and TRBJ1-6; a possible D gene is TRBD1 (6 bases). The CDR3 has 13 amino acids. The germline CDR1 and CDR2 sequences are SGHKS and YYEKEE (reference sequence). The ends were cut back, 1 base at V and 12 bases at J, with 11 bases in the middle. The chain's CDR3 is CASSLTGPKPLHF. The CDR3 DNA follows: TGTGCCAGCAGCTTGACAGGGCCTAAACCCCTCCACTTT.

V is TRBV6-5 and J is TRBJ1-2; TRBD1 might be the D (5 bases). V dropped 6 bases and J dropped 8 bases, with 13 bases sitting between them. In germline, CDR1 is MNHEY, CDR2 SVGAGI. The CDR3 contains 12 residues. The CDR3, as DNA: TGTGCCAGCAGATCGACAGTGCCCGGCTACACCTTC. Its protein is CASRSTVPGYTF.

The gene calls are TRBV30 and TRBJ2-1, with D hard to call. Germline CDR1 GTSNPN, CDR2 SVGIG (reference sequence). The CDR3 is 14 residues long. The V end lost 1 base, the J end lost 5 bases, and 12 bases lay between the germline ends. The CDR3 region has the DNA TGTGCCTGGAGTGCCCTGATGAGCCACAATGAGCAGTTCTTC. Amino acid sequence: CAWSALMSHNEQFF. The full variable domain, with the rest looked up from reference TRBV30 and TRBJ2-1, is SQTIHQWPATLVQPVGSPLSLECTVEGTSNPNLYWYRQAAGRGLQLLFYSVGIGQISSEVPQNLSASRPQDRQFILSSKKLLLSDSGFYLCAWSALMSHNEQFFGPGTRLTVL.

This chain uses TRBV28 with TRBJ1-1; D gene unclear. Germline V lookup: CDR1 MDHEN, CDR2 SYDVKM. Trimming stripped 2 bases from V and 10 bases from J, with 17 bases between. There are 14 residues in the CDR3. CDR3 amino acids: CASSLGGNPTGAFF. CDR3 DNA: TGTGCCAGCAGTTTAGGCGGGAACCCCACGGGAGCTTTCTTT.

V is TRBV28 and J is TRBJ1-2; D is undetermined. CDR1 MDHEN and CDR2 SYDVKM come from the germline V gene. The V and J ends lost 5 bases and 7 bases respectively, with 17 bases between them. The CDR3 runs to 14 residues. The CDR3, as DNA: TGTGCCAGCAGTCCAGGAGCGGGTATCAGTGGCTACACCTTC. The encoded protein is CASSPGAGISGYTF.

The rearrangement uses TRBV25-1 and TRBJ1-1; TRBD1 aligns across 7 bases. CDR1 and CDR2 (germline): MGHDK, SYGVNS. V lost 7 bases, J lost 8 bases, and 16 bases stayed unmatched. The CDR3 totals 15 residues. Here the CDR3 DNA reads TGTGCCAGCATCTCCAACCGGGACAGACCCCCAGAAGCTTTCTTT. Translated: CASISNRDRPPEAFF.

The chain combines TRBV9 with TRBJ2-1; D is uncertain. V was trimmed by 3 bases and J by 7 bases, leaving 5 bases between them. CDR1 SGDLS and CDR2 YYNGEE come from the germline V gene. This CDR3 has 11 amino acids. In DNA form, the CDR3 reads TGTGCCAGCAGCGCCTTGAATGAGCAGTTCTTC. Its protein is CASSALNEQFF.

The rearrangement joins TRBV30 to TRBJ1-5, with 9 bases aligning to TRBD1. The germline CDR1 and CDR2 sequences are GTSNPN and SVGIG (reference sequence). The CDR3 sequence is 14 residues long. Unmatched junction bases numbered 5, after V lost 3 bases and J lost 5 bases. CDR3 sequence reads: CAWSRGTGHQPQHF. CDR3 nucleotide sequence: TGTGCCTGGAGCCGGGGGACAGGGCATCAGCCCCAGCATTTT.

The chain employs TRBV24-1 and TRBJ1-1; the match to TRBD1 covers 9 bases. Per germline, CDR1 KGHDR and CDR2 SFDVKD. The CDR3 sequence is 15 residues long. Losses at the gene ends were 3 bases for V and 6 bases for J; bases not matched to a gene: 7. The CDR3 protein is CATSDPRQGVSEAFF. The CDR3 region has the DNA TGTGCCACCAGTGATCCCAGACAGGGGGTGTCTGAAGCTTTCTTT.

The V and J genes are TRBV2 and TRBJ2-7; D might be TRBD1 (6 bases). CDR1 SNHLY and CDR2 FYNNEI come from the germline V gene. Trimming removed 7 bases from V and 1 base from J, with 11 bases in between. The CDR3 contains 13 residues. The CDR3 reads CASIPDRSYEQYF. The CDR3 nucleotides read TGTGCCAGCATTCCAGACAGGTCCTACGAGCAGTACTTC.

The V and J genes are TRBV7-6 and TRBJ2-3, with 11 nucleotides matching TRBD2. The length of the CDR3 is 19 residues. V gave up 5 bases and J gave up 1 base; unmatched junction bases: 14. Germline V gives CDR1 SGHVS, CDR2 FNYEAQ. CDR3 nucleotide sequence: TGTGCCAGCAGCAAATCGGGACTAGCGGACTTCTTTGGCACAGATACGCAGTATTTT. It codes for CASSKSGLADFFGTDTQYF.

CDR3 nucleotide sequence: TGTGCCAGCAGCCCCTCGGAGGGCCGGCTTGAAGCTTTCTTT. Its protein product is CASSPSEGRLEAFF. The chain couples TRBV11-2 to TRBJ1-1; the D is unclear. CDR3 length: 14 amino acids. Germline loops: CDR1 SGHAT, CDR2 FQNNGV. V lost 5 bases and J lost 7, with 17 bases in between.

The V and J genes are TRBV29-1 and TRBJ2-1; the D gene is possibly TRBD1 (6 bases). The CDR3 has 14 amino acids. Germline V gene sequence: CDR1 SQVTM, CDR2 ANQGSEA. The V gene lost 7 bases and the J gene lost 7 bases, with 20 bases spanning the gap. The CDR3, as DNA: TGCAGCGCTGAGGACAGTTACATGAGGAATGAGCAGTTCTTC. It is translated as CSAEDSYMRNEQFF.

This clone was observed a single time. The chain recombines TRBV4-3 with TRBJ1-2; D is possibly TRBD1 (5 bases). The CDR3 contains 14 residues. Looked up from germline, CDR1 is LGHNA and CDR2 is YSLEER. V shed 4 bases and J shed 4 bases, with 13 bases lying between them. This CDR3 reads CASSRTGTFYGYTF. The DNA for the CDR3 is TGCGCCAGCAGCCGAACCGGGACTTTCTATGGCTACACCTTC.

The chain combines TRBV29-1 with TRBJ2-3; weak D call: TRBD2 (5 bases). CDR3 length: 14 residues. CDR1 and CDR2 (germline): SQVTM, ANQGSEA. Trimming cost V 4 bases and J 4 bases, with 15 bases left between them. CDR3 coding DNA: TGCAGCGTTGCCCCGAGGGCGGCGGCAGATACGCAGTATTTT. This sequence encodes CSVAPRAAADTQYF.

The table lists this clone with a count of one. The V gene is TRBV7-2, the J gene TRBJ2-1; tentative D call: TRBD1 (6 bases). Germline V lookup: CDR1 SGHTA, CDR2 FQGNSA. This CDR3 has 15 amino acids. Trimming shortened V by 7 bases and J by 2 bases, and 15 bases separated the two germline ends. The CDR3 region is CASTQGWTAYNEQFF. Here the CDR3 DNA reads TGTGCCAGCACTCAGGGGTGGACAGCCTACAATGAGCAGTTCTTC.

This clone was picked up a small number of times. The chain has TRBV28 and TRBJ2-1; D may be TRBD1 (6 bases). The CDR3 is 17 amino acids. The germline gives CDR1 MDHEN, CDR2 SYDVKM. V was pared by 5 bases and J by 2 bases, with 19 bases between. The DNA for the CDR3 is TGTGCCAGCAGTCCCATGTTACCGGGACAAACCTACAATGAGCAGTTCTTC. It is translated as CASSPMLPGQTYNEQFF.

The rearrangement links TRBV7-9 to TRBJ2-3; 11 bases map to TRBD2. V lost 4 bases to trimming and J lost 6 bases; unmatched junction nucleotides: 3. This CDR3 spans 14 amino acids. Germline CDR1 is SEHNR and CDR2 is FQNEAQ (reference sequence). CDR3 coding DNA: TGTGCCAGCAGCTGGGTAGCGGGAGGGGATACGCAGTATTTT. This encodes CASSWVAGGDTQYF.

CDR3 in amino acids: CASSLEGGRGDTQYF. The CDR3 nucleotides are TGCGCCAGCAGCTTGGAAGGCGGGAGAGGAGATACGCAGTATTTT. The chain recombines TRBV5-1 with TRBJ2-3; 7 bases match TRBD2. The trim removed 0 bases at V and 5 bases at J, leaving 6 bases unmatched. This CDR3 has 15 residues. Germline lookup yields CDR1 SGHRS and CDR2 YFSETQ.

This chain joins TRBV11-2 and TRBJ2-7; TRBD2 agrees at 12 bases. V dropped 1 base and J dropped 2; count of bases not matched to a gene: 6. In germline, CDR1 is SGHAT, CDR2 FQNNGV. This CDR3 has 17 residues. CDR3 DNA sequence: TGTGCCAGCAGCTTAGCGCGGACTAGCGGGACCGCCTACGAGCAGTACTTC. Its translation is CASSLARTSGTAYEQYF.

The CDR3 loop reads CASSQGSSAGGGTQYF. The CDR3 coding sequence is TGTGCCAGCAGCCAAGGATCTAGCGCGGGAGGGGGGACCCAGTACTTC. This rearrangement joins TRBV4-2 to TRBJ2-5; 9 nucleotides match TRBD2. Germline V gives CDR1 LGHNA, CDR2 YNFKEQ. V was pared by 1 base and J by 7 bases, with 10 bases of the junction left unmatched. The CDR3 contains 16 residues.

The chain links TRBV4-2 to TRBJ1-2; no clear D gene. The germline gives CDR1 LGHNA, CDR2 YNFKEQ. This CDR3 has 15 residues. Trimming took 4 bases from V and 3 from J, leaving 15 bases between them. CDR3 bases: TGTGCCAGCAGCCTCAGGTCCGAGTTTGACTATGGCTACACCTTC. Its translation is CASSLRSEFDYGYTF.

This rearrangement joins TRBV6-5 to TRBJ1-1; 11 nucleotides match TRBD1. In germline, CDR1 is MNHEY, CDR2 SVGAGI. This CDR3 has 14 residues. V gave up 5 bases and J gave up 5 bases; unmatched junction bases: 4. CDR3 DNA: TGTGCCAGCAGTCCAGGGACAGGGGGGACTGAAGCTTTCTTT. Encoded protein: CASSPGTGGTEAFF.